Following are 8 T cell receptor beta chains from one sample sequenced in a study of cytomegalovirus exposure and HLA in healthy donors. The PCR contained 60 Vbeta and 13 Jbeta primers. Profiled with immunoSEQ multiplex PCR; TCRdb holds only in-frame clones, not every one. Counted here are more than 85,000 clones, 81% occurring once; the ten biggest clones make up 2.2%. The sample consisted of PBMCs. The receptors originated from a woman in her twenties or thirties in good health and CMV-seronegative.

V is TRBV5-6 and J is TRBJ1-2, with 7 bases that match TRBD1. Germline V gene sequence: CDR1 SGHDT, CDR2 YYEEEE. The CDR3 runs 16 residues. The V and J ends lost 2 bases and 7 bases, in that order; junction bases with no gene match: 14. The CDR3 DNA follows: TGTGCCAGCAGCTTAGGGGGGAGAGGGGGCGCCGGTGGCTACACCTTC. Residues: CASSLGGRGGAGGYTF.

This chain joins TRBV18 and TRBJ2-3, with D uncertain. This CDR3 is 12 amino acids long. CDR1 is KGHSH and CDR2 is LQKENI in the germline V gene. Trimming stripped 6 bases from V and 8 bases from J, with 12 bases between. CDR3 protein: CASSYPGATQYF. CDR3 in DNA: TGTGCCAGCTCCTACCCCGGAGCTACGCAGTATTTT.

This chain connects TRBV30 to TRBJ1-1; D might be TRBD1 (5 bases). The germline V and J ends were trimmed by 0 bases and 4 bases, with 9 bases remaining between them. Germline lookup yields CDR1 GTSNPN and CDR2 SVGIG (reference sequence). The CDR3 covers 13 residues. The CDR3 DNA is TGTGCCTGGAGTGTGGGGGGAGGCACTGAAGCTTTCTTT. Translated: CAWSVGGGTEAFF.

This chain joins TRBV5-4 and TRBJ2-3, with 8 bases lining up with TRBD2. Germline loops: CDR1 SGHNT, CDR2 YYREEE (reference sequence). V dropped 2 bases and J dropped 6; count of bases not matched to a gene: 8. The CDR3 spans 15 residues. CDR3 protein: CASSFSSGPQDTQYF. The CDR3, as DNA: TGTGCCAGCAGCTTCTCTAGCGGGCCCCAGGATACGCAGTATTTT.

The chain carries TRBV11-2 and TRBJ1-1, with TRBD1 matching 10 bases. With V trimmed by 10 bases and J by 3 bases, 14 bases remained unmatched. Per the germline V gene, CDR1 is SGHAT and CDR2 is FQNNGV. This CDR3 spans 16 amino acids. CDR3 region: CATTPGGDRGDTEAFF. The CDR3 nucleotides read TGTGCCACCACTCCGGGGGGGGACAGGGGAGACACTGAAGCTTTCTTT.

The V and J genes are TRBV6-5 and TRBJ1-1, with D maybe TRBD1 (6 bases). Trimming shortened V by 4 bases and J by 8 bases, and 23 bases separated the two germline ends. The CDR3 consists of 16 residues. CDR1 is MNHEY, CDR2 SVGAGI, per germline. The CDR3 DNA reads as TGTGCCAGCAGTTCCTTGGACGTAAGGGGGACCCAGGAAGCTTTCTTT. As protein: CASSSLDVRGTQEAFF.

This clone was counted a few times. The chain has TRBV28 and TRBJ2-7; 7 bases are a match to TRBD1. Germline loops: CDR1 MDHEN, CDR2 SYDVKM. The CDR3 extends over 21 amino acids. The V and J ends lost 2 bases and 0 bases, in that order; junction bases with no gene match: 22. The CDR3 DNA reads TGTGCCAGCAGTTTAGGCTGGCACCGCCCCAGAACACACAGGGGCTCCTACGAGCAGTACTTC. Translating it yields CASSLGWHRPRTHRGSYEQYF.

The V and J genes are TRBV7-9 and TRBJ2-5, with a tentative D call TRBD2 (6 bases). TRBJ2-7 matches the DNA end more closely, so the J call is doubtful. Germline CDR1 and CDR2: SEHNR and FQNEAQ (reference sequence). This CDR3 region has 14 residues. CDR3 loop: CASSLLITSREQYF. In DNA form, the CDR3 reads TGTGCCAGCAGCTTGCTCATAACTAGCCGCGAGCAGTACTTC.